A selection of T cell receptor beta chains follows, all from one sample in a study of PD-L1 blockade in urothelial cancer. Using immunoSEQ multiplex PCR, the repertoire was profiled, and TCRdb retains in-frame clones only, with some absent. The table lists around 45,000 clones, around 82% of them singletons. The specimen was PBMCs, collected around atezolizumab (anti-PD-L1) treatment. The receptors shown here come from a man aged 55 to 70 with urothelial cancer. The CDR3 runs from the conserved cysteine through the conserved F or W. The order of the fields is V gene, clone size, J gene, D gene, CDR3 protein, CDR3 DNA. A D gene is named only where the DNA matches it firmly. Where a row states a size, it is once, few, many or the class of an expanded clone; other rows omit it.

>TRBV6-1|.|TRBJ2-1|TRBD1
CASSKAPGQGDNEQFF
TGTGCCAGCAGTAAAGCGCCGGGACAGGGGGACAATGAGCAGTTCTTC
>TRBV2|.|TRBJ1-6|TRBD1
CASSARQGDSPLHF
TGTGCCAGCAGCGCGCGACAGGGGGATTCACCCCTCCACTTT
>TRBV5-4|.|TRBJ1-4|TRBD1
CASRRTGANEKLFF
TGTGCCAGCCGCCGGACAGGAGCTAATGAAAAACTGTTTTTT
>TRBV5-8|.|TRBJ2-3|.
CASSRQVDTTDTQYF
TGTGCCAGCAGCCGACAGGTGGATACCACAGATACGCAGTATTTT
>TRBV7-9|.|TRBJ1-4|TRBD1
CASSMTGATNEKLFF
TGTGCCAGCAGCATGACAGGGGCAACTAATGAAAAACTGTTTTTT
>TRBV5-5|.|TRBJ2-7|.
CASSLDSVGSYEQYF
TGTGCCAGCAGCCTTGACAGTGTGGGCTCCTACGAGCAGTACTTC
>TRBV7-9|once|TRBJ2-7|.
CASSFEGVLDEQYF
TGTGCCAGCAGCTTTGAGGGGGTCCTTGACGAGCAGTACTTC
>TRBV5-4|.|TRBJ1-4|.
CASSPTGSEKLFF
TGTGCCAGCAGTCCGACGGGGAGTGAAAAACTGTTTTTT
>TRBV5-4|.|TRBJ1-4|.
CASSPGLANEKLFF
TGTGCCAGCAGCCCAGGGTTGGCTAATGAAAAACTGTTTTTT
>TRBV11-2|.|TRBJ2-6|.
CASSPGTYSQAGANVLTF
TGTGCCAGCAGCCCCGGGACATACTCCCAGGCTGGGGCCAACGTCCTGACTTTC
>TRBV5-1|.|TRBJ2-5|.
CASSLGGQETQYF
TGCGCCAGCAGCTTAGGGGGACAAGAGACCCAGTACTTC
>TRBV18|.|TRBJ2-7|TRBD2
CASSPFVTGEGEQYF
TGTGCCAGCTCACCATTTGTTACGGGGGAGGGCGAGCAGTACTTC
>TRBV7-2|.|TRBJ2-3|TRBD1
CASSLGQGAHTQYF
TGTGCCAGCAGCTTAGGGCAGGGGGCGCACACGCAGTATTTT
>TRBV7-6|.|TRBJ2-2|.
CASSLEARGSGELFF
TGTGCCAGCAGCTTAGAGGCTAGAGGATCCGGGGAGCTGTTTTTT
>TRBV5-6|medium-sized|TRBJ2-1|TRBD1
CASSPGTGSSYNEQFF
TGTGCCAGCAGCCCGGGGACAGGGAGCTCCTACAATGAGCAGTTCTTC
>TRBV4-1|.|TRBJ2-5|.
CASSQDPGGSQETQYF
TGCGCCAGCAGCCAAGATCCGGGGGGCTCCCAAGAGACCCAGTACTTC
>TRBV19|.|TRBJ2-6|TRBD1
CATQTGTGIWGANVLTF
TGTGCCACCCAGACGGGGACAGGGATATGGGGGGCCAACGTCCTGACTTTC
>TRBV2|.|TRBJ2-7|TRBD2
CASSEGAGEQYF
TGTGCCAGCAGTGAAGGAGCGGGAGAGCAGTACTTC
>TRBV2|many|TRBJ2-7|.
CASSVPLYEQYF
TGTGCCAGCAGTGTACCACTCTACGAGCAGTACTTC
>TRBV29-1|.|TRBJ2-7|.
CSVAGVPSGPAYEQYF
TGCAGCGTGGCCGGGGTTCCCAGCGGGCCAGCCTACGAGCAGTACTTC
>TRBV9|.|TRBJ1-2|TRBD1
CASSVGPGGIKSYGYTF
TGTGCCAGCAGCGTAGGTCCAGGGGGTATCAAATCGTATGGCTACACCTTC
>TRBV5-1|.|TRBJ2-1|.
CASSLAGGRESYNEQFF
TGCGCCAGCAGCTTGGCGGGTGGCAGGGAATCCTACAATGAGCAGTTCTTC
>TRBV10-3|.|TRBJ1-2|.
CAISESLPPYGYTF
TGTGCCATCAGTGAGTCCCTTCCCCCCTATGGCTACACCTTC
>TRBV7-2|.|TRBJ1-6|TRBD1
CASSQSRTGVSPLHF
TGTGCCAGCAGCCAATCAAGGACAGGGGTATCACCCCTCCACTTT
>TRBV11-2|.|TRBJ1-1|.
CASSLGMGADTEAFF
TGTGCCAGCAGCTTAGGGATGGGGGCGGACACTGAAGCTTTCTTT
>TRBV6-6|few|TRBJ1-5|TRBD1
CASSPGQGITQPQHF
TGTGCCAGCAGTCCGGGACAGGGGATAACTCAGCCCCAGCATTTT
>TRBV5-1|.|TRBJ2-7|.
CASSAPGDSYEQYF
TGCGCCAGCAGCGCCCCAGGGGACTCCTACGAGCAGTACTTC
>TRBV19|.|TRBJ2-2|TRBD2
CASRTGGLNTGELFF
TGTGCCAGCCGCACGGGGGGGCTGAACACCGGGGAGCTGTTTTTT
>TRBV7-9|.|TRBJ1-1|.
CASSLGADLWNTEAFF
TGTGCCAGCAGCTTAGGGGCCGACCTCTGGAACACTGAAGCTTTCTTT
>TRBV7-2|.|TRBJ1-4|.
CASSLAAGEGEKLFF
TGTGCCAGCAGCTTAGCGGCAGGGGAAGGTGAAAAACTGTTTTTT
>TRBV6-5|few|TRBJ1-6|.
CASSYGQGGKPLHF
TGTGCCAGCAGTTACGGCCAGGGCGGGAAACCCCTCCACTTT
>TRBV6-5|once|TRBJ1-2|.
CASSFRPNNYGYTF
TGTGCCAGCAGTTTCAGGCCCAATAACTATGGCTACACCTTC
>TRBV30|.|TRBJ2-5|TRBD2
CAWTLGTSGGFETQYF
TGTGCCTGGACCCTCGGGACTAGCGGGGGGTTCGAGACCCAGTACTTC